This T cell receptor beta chain was sequenced for a study of shared clonotypes between healthy human individuals. Germline CDR1 and CDR2: SGHDT and YYEEEE. CDR3 length: 15 residues. Trimming cost V 4 bases and J 6 bases, with 17 bases left between them. Some clones are missing from TCRdb's copy, which holds only in-frame ones; the method was immunoSEQ multiplex PCR. The repertoire holds around 2,000,000 clones, with approximately 94% as singletons. CD8 cells classed as naive were CD45RO-negative and positively selected for CCR7, excluding terminally differentiated effector memory CD45RA+ cells. The rearrangement links TRBV5-6 to TRBJ2-1, with D tentatively TRBD2 (7 bases). What was sequenced was naive CD8+ T cells sorted from blood. This TCR derives from a man aged 18 to 30 in good health. The CDR3 reads CASSPPGGAGNEQFF. DNA of the CDR3: TGTGCCAGCAGCCCACCTGGGGGGGCCGGCAATGAGCAGTTCTTC.